What follows is one T cell receptor beta chain and its context. Its matching antigen is unknown. Profiling relied on immunoSEQ multiplex PCR, and the TCRdb table lists in-frame clones only, not all of them. This sample has 93,000 or so clones, with 90% to 95% found just once. This sample stems from a study of T cell responses to AZD1222 COVID-19 vaccine. About the research overall: Timing groups of about 4 and about 12 weeks for second doses were pooled. Whole-study results and caveats: Repertoire samples came only from after the peak T cell response. Per reports, nearly half of all spike-specific TCRs target regions that are unmutated in variants. With dominance at 160-218 and 743-854, vaccine-associated CD4 TCRs spanned spike.

The CDR3 contains 18 residues. The trim removed 3 bases at V and 2 bases at J, leaving 16 bases unmatched. Germline values: CDR1 SGHRS, CDR2 YFSETQ. This clonotype was obtained from an adult in good health. Sequencing was performed on peripheral blood, taken on day 0 of AZD1222 vaccination. This chain uses TRBV5-1 with TRBJ2-7; 8 bases agree with TRBD2. DNA of the CDR3: TGCGCCAGCAGCTCCGAGACCCCAACTAGCGGATGGCCCTACGAGCAGTACTTC. Amino acids: CASSSETPTSGWPYEQYF.